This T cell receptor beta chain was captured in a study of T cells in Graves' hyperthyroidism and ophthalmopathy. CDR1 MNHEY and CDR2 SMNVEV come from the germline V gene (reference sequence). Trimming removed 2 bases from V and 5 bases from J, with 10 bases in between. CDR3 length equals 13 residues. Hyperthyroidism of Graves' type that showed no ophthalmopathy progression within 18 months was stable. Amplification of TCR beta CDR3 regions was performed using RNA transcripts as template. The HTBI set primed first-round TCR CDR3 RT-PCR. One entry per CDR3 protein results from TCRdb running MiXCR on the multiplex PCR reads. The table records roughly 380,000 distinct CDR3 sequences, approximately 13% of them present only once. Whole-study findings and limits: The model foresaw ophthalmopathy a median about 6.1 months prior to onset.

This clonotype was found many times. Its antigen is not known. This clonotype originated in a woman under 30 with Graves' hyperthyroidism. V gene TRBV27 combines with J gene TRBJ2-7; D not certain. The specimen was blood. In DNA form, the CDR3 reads TGTGCCAGCAGTTTAGGGGAACTAAACGAGCAGTACTTC. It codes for CASSLGELNEQYF.